This T cell receptor (beta chain) comes out of a study of CD8 T cells in Susac syndrome. The CDR3 runs to 15 residues. With V trimmed by 7 bases and J by 4 bases, 11 bases remained unmatched. It was negative isolation that provided the CD8+ and CD4+ T cells, whereas TEMRA cells were enriched by FACS. Reverse transcription used about 0.45 to 1 ug RNA and random hexamers. Multiplex immunoSEQ PCR targeted 54 Vbeta and 13 Jbeta TCR beta segments. MiXCR, run by TCRdb on the immunoSEQ multiplex PCR reads, gives a single entry per CDR3 protein. In the table there are about 84,000 distinct CDR3 sequences, 90% to 95% of which are singletons.

The TCR was taken from a human donor in good health. Sequences were obtained from CD8+ T cells from PBMCs. This chain uses TRBV12-3 or TRBV12-4 with TRBJ2-5, with 8 bases that match TRBD1. The DNA for the CDR3 is TGTGCCAGCACCGCCCCCCGACAGGGGTTAGAGACCCAGTACTTC. Translated, it gives CASTAPRQGLETQYF.